This T cell receptor (beta chain) was recorded in a study of Graves' ophthalmopathy and Graves' hyperthyroidism. The CDR3 has 16 amino acids. Trimming removed 5 bases at V and 4 bases at J, with 18 bases between. Germline CDR1 and CDR2: SGHAT and FQNNGV. Amplification targeted the TCR beta CDR3 regions, with RNA transcripts as the source material. First-round RT-PCR employed HTBI primers, with a second-round multiplex PCR after it. One entry per CDR3 protein, called by TCRdb with MiXCR from the multiplex PCR reads. The data contain fewer than 250,000 distinct CDR3 sequences, over 25% of them seen just once; the ten biggest clones take up approximately 9.1%. The PBMCs used were ones drawn from less than 12 ml of fresh peripheral blood.

This TCR was recovered from a man aged 50-60 years with Graves' ophthalmopathy. The source material was peripheral blood. V usage is TRBV11-2 and J usage is TRBJ1-3; perhaps TRBD1 as D (5 bases). The CDR3: CASSATWGGSGNTIYF. As DNA, the CDR3 is TGTGCCAGCAGCGCAACCTGGGGGGGGAGCGGAAACACCATATATTTT. Using reference TRBV11-2 and TRBJ1-3 for the parts outside the CDR3, the full variable domain is EAGVAQSPRYKIIEKRQSVAFWCNPISGHATLYWYQQILGQGPKLLIQFQNNGVVDDSQLPKDRFSAERLKGVDSTLKIQPAKLEDSAVYLCASSATWGGSGNTIYFGEGSWLTVV.